This T cell receptor (beta chain) was obtained from a study of blood T cell repertoires in COVID-19. Study at large: Some COVID-19 samples were acute and others convalescent; all came from the United States, Italy and Spain.

With 4 bases clipped from V and 7 bases from J, the junction kept 8 bases outside the gene matches. This CDR3 is 16 amino acids long. The germline gives CDR1 SGHRS, CDR2 YFSETQ. Study processing details: Amplification with reference gene primers provided the estimates of nucleated cell counts. Here immunoSEQ multiplex PCR was the method, and the copy in TCRdb shows in-frame clones only, minus some. The V and J calls and the clone size are those of that table, but D and trimming were determined from the DNA. The top ten hold roughly 19% of the sample, which has approximately 150,000 clones, around 82% seen once. This clone was observed a handful of times.

The chain links TRBV5-1 to TRBJ2-1, with TRBD2 matching over 13 bases. This receptor was identified in a woman in her seventies who had recovered from COVID-19. The specimen sequenced was peripheral blood. DNA for the CDR3: TGCGCCAGCAGCCTCCCACTAGCGGGGGGGATAAATGAGCAGTTCTTC. It is translated as CASSLPLAGGINEQFF.